Shown below are 11 T cell receptor beta chains from a single sample sequenced in a study of shared clonotypes between healthy human individuals (dated by TCRdb to the early 2020s). CD8 naive samples consisted of CD45RO-negative cells that were positively selected for CCR7, yielding a CD45RA+CCR7+ population without TemRA cells. The method was the immunoSEQ multiplex PCR assay. TCRdb retrieved this table from immuneACCESS and kept in-frame rearrangements only. Not all clones are present; in checked studies, unresolved V genes account for under half, and no reason is known for the remainder. This sample has about 1,900,000 clones in its table, and less than 95% of those were observed once. The ten top clones hold roughly 1% of the sample. The sequenced sample consisted of naive CD8+ T cells sorted from blood. Interpreted using the paper, the cell subset or site label stands for: CD45RA+CCR7+. These receptor sequences come from a man between 18 and 35 years old in good health.

This clone was observed once. The chain recombines TRBV5-4 with TRBJ2-5; the match to TRBD1 covers 8 bases. This CDR3 is 15 amino acids long. V shed 2 bases, J shed 5 bases, and the junction held 8 bases outside the gene matches. Looked up from germline, CDR1 is SGHNT and CDR2 is YYREEE (reference sequence). CDR3 region: CASSFQGAVGETQYF. As DNA, the CDR3 is TGTGCCAGCAGCTTCCAGGGGGCGGTTGGTGAGACCCAGTACTTC.

This chain uses TRBV11-2 with TRBJ1-1; 7 bases fit TRBD1. After removal of 5 bases from V and 5 bases from J, the junction contained 11 bases not matched to a gene. Germline V gene sequence: CDR1 SGHAT, CDR2 FQNNGV. This CDR3 spans 15 amino acids. Here the CDR3 reads CASSLTEGARTEAFF. The CDR3 DNA reads TGTGCCAGCAGCCTCACGGAGGGGGCGCGGACTGAAGCTTTCTTT.

Of note for this clone: Other DNA sequences within the sample encode an identical CDR3. CDR3 DNA: TGTGCCAGTAGTATAGTTGGGGGGGAGACCCAGTACTTC. It is translated as CASSIVGGETQYF. This sequence joins TRBV19 and TRBJ2-5, with TRBD2 as a possible D gene (6 bases). The germline V gene encodes CDR1 LNHDA and CDR2 SQIVND (reference sequence). Between the trimmed V and J ends, which lost 1 base and 5 bases, there was a span of 8 bases. This CDR3 has 13 residues.

CDR3 coding DNA: TGTGCCGTCGGGACAGGGGCCTACGAGCAGTACTTC. It is translated as CAVGTGAYEQYF. The chain uses TRBV6-5 and TRBJ2-7; TRBD1 aligns across 10 bases. The length of the CDR3 is 12 residues. V shed 11 bases and J 2 bases; nucleotides not matched to a gene: 3. Germline V gene lookup returns CDR1 MNHEY and CDR2 SVGAGI.

The chain employs TRBV27 and TRBJ2-1; TRBD2 aligns across 9 bases. Unmatched junction bases numbered 5, after V lost 2 bases and J lost 9 bases. Germline values: CDR1 MNHEY, CDR2 SMNVEV (reference sequence). The CDR3 spans 14 residues. The CDR3 spells CASSLAGLAGEQFF. Here the CDR3 DNA reads TGTGCCAGCAGTTTAGCGGGACTAGCAGGTGAGCAGTTCTTC.

The chain links TRBV30 to TRBJ2-5; D is possibly TRBD1 (5 bases). The J call may be wrong; the DNA end is better matched by TRBJ2-7. This CDR3 has 13 residues. Germline CDR1 is GTSNPN and CDR2 is SVGIG (reference sequence). For the CDR3, the DNA is TGTGCCTTTGGAAGTGGGGCGAGGTACGAGCAGTACTTC. Translation: CAFGSGARYEQYF.

The V call is TRBV29-1, the J call TRBJ1-1; D not certain. The CDR3 has 13 residues. Germline CDR1 and CDR2: SQVTM and ANQGSEA. V was cut by 4 bases and J by 1 base, with 10 bases left in between. The CDR3 coding sequence is TGCAGCGTTGCGGGCGGGGAGAACACTGAAGCTTTCTTT. This sequence encodes CSVAGGENTEAFF.

The rearrangement links TRBV29-1 to TRBJ1-2; 8 bases match TRBD1. The ends lost 3 bases at V and 1 base at J; junction bases unmatched: 7. The CDR3 has 15 amino acids. Germline-derived CDR1 and CDR2 are SQVTM and ANQGSEA. This CDR3 reads CSVDSQGVSNYGYTF. DNA for the CDR3: TGCAGCGTTGACTCACAGGGGGTTAGTAACTATGGCTACACCTTC.

The chain links TRBV7-9 to TRBJ2-3; 7 bases align to TRBD2. Germline-derived CDR1 and CDR2 are SEHNR and FQNEAQ (reference sequence). V dropped 5 bases and J dropped 4; count of bases not matched to a gene: 12. This CDR3 has 16 amino acids. This CDR3 reads CASSPAVSGAADTQYF. The CDR3 nucleotides read TGTGCCAGCAGCCCAGCAGTCAGCGGGGCAGCAGATACGCAGTATTTT.

The chain employs TRBV7-9 and TRBJ2-1; 11 positions agree with TRBD2. The germline V gene has CDR1 SEHNR and CDR2 FQNEAQ (reference sequence). This CDR3 is built from 14 residues. V gave up 5 bases and J gave up 8 bases; unmatched junction bases: 5. CDR3 sequence (DNA): TGTGCCAGCAGCGCTAGCGGGGGGCATCATGAGCAGTTCTTC. Its translation: CASSASGGHHEQFF.

The rearrangement links TRBV30 to TRBJ2-7; 7 bases align to TRBD2. J gave up 2 bases and V 4 bases, and 5 bases lay outside the gene matches. Germline values: CDR1 GTSNPN, CDR2 SVGIG (reference sequence). The CDR3 extends over 13 amino acids. CDR3 residues: CAWKTSATYEQYF. The CDR3 DNA follows: TGTGCCTGGAAAACTAGCGCAACCTACGAGCAGTACTTC.